The clone carrying this TCR beta chain turned up a few times. The data stem from a study of human T cells and chemical hapten exposure. In the authors' methods: The median was roughly 100,000 TCRs per sample, ranging roughly 20,000 to 750,000. TCRdb independently ran MiXCR on the RACE reads; one entry per CDR3 protein. These V and J calls rely on TCRdb rather than the paper's analysis. The table has 85,000 to 120,000 distinct CDR3 sequences, roughly 12% seen once. Germline loops: CDR1 DFQATT, CDR2 SNEGSKA (reference sequence). Trimming cost V 6 bases and J 8 bases, with 16 bases left between them. The length of the CDR3 is 12 residues. Time point in this sample: pre-sensitization, week 0. Treatment given: therapeutic diphenylcyclopropenone sensitization with weekly scalp DPC.

The TCR originated in a woman between 50 and 59 years old with alopecia areata. Some clones in this sample may be carry-over from other donors' samples. The chain employs TRBV20-1 and TRBJ1-2; a weak D match, TRBD1 (6 bases). Here the sequenced sample was whole blood, taken in connection with sensitization to the hapten diphenylcyclopropenone (DPC). CDR3 amino acids: CSAPDRRDGYTF. The CDR3 DNA is TGCAGTGCCCCTGACAGGAGGGACGGCTACACCTTC.